This T cell receptor (beta chain) was captured in a study of lymphopenia after photon versus proton radiotherapy. Findings of the study overall: After lymphocyte nadir, photon-treated repertoires showed oligoclonal expansion, especially CD8+ Temra.

Germline V CDR1 and CDR2: MNHNY, SVGAGI (reference sequence). Unmatched junction bases numbered 6, after V lost 2 bases and J lost 2 bases. The CDR3 extends over 15 amino acids. Produced via immunoSEQ multiplex PCR; TCRdb's table is partial and in-frame only. This sample has approximately 8,100 clones, with about 91% found just once. Regarding this clone: Its cognate antigen is unknown.

The clonotype was recovered from a man older than 75 with cholangiocarcinoma. Source: peripheral blood, taken from a patient treated with photon-based radiotherapy. The rearrangement joins TRBV6-6 to TRBJ2-7; TRBD2 matches at 7 bases. The CDR3 region has the DNA TGTGCCAGCAGTTACAGCGGGGTAGGAACCTACGAGCAGTACTTC. This sequence encodes CASSYSGVGTYEQYF.